What follows are 5 T cell receptor beta chains derived from one specimen sequenced in a study of blood T cell repertoires in COVID-19. Assay: immunoSEQ multiplex PCR; the TCRdb copy retains only in-frame clones and omits some. The sample holds under 45,000 clones, 65% to 90% seen once. The source material was peripheral blood. The receptors were gathered from a man aged 40-49 years with active COVID-19.

The chain is built from TRBV3-1 (or the pseudogene TRBV3-2) and TRBJ1-2; 10 bases align to TRBD1. Germline V gene data show CDR1 as LGHDT and CDR2 as YNNKEL (reference sequence). The CDR3 extends over 15 amino acids. V shed 4 bases and J 8 bases; nucleotides not matched to a gene: 10. CDR3 DNA: TGTGCCAGCAGCCCAACAGCCGGGACAGGGGTCGGCTACACCTTC. Its translation is CASSPTAGTGVGYTF.

V and J are TRBV19 and TRBJ2-1; TRBD1 agrees at 9 bases. The CDR3 extends over 15 amino acids. CDR1 and CDR2 from the germline V gene are LNHDA and SQIVND (reference sequence). V lost 4 bases, J lost 7 bases, and 8 bases stayed unmatched. CDR3 sequence (DNA): TGTGCCAGTAGTACCCCCGGGACAGGGAGGAATGAGCAGTTCTTC. Residues: CASSTPGTGRNEQFF.

The chain recombines TRBV7-9 with TRBJ2-1; 8 bases match TRBD2. Germline CDR1 SEHNR, CDR2 FQNEAQ (reference sequence). The CDR3 contains 13 residues. Trimming cost V 5 bases and J 6 bases; bases outside gene matches: 3. DNA for the CDR3: TGTGCCAGCAGCCTGGGACTAGGCAATGAGCAGTTCTTC. Translated, it gives CASSLGLGNEQFF.

The CDR3 spells CASSPLTVGMNTEAFF. The CDR3 DNA reads TGTGCCAGCTCACCGCTGACAGTGGGCATGAACACTGAAGCTTTCTTT. The chain recombines TRBV18 with TRBJ1-1; D is perhaps TRBD1 (5 bases). Trimming pared 3 bases from V and 0 bases from J, leaving 14 bases between. Germline loops: CDR1 KGHSH, CDR2 LQKENI. The CDR3 sequence is 16 residues long.

The rearrangement links TRBV25-1 to TRBJ2-3; 8 bases agree with TRBD2. The CDR3 sequence is 15 residues long. Trimming removed 4 bases from V and 2 bases from J; junction bases left unmatched: 5. Germline V gene sequence: CDR1 MGHDK, CDR2 SYGVNS. As DNA, the CDR3 is TGTGCCAGCAGTGCAGCGGGAGCGTTCACAGATACGCAGTATTTT. Its protein product is CASSAAGAFTDTQYF.